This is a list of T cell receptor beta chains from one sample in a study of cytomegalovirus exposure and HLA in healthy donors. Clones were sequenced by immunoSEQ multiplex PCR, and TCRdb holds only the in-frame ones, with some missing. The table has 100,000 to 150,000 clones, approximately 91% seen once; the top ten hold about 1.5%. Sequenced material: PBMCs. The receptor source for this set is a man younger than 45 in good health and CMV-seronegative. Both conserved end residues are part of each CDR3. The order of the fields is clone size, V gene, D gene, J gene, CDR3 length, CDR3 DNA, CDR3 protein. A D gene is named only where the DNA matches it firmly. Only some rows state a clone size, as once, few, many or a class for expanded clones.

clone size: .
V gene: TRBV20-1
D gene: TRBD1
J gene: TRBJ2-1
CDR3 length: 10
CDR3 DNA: TGCAGTGCTCGGGGACAGGTGGAGTTCTTC
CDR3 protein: CSARGQVEFF

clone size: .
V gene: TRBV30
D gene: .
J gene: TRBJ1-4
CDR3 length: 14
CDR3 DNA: TGTGCCTGGGACTTACCTGCAACTAATGAAAAACTGTTTTTT
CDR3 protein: CAWDLPATNEKLFF

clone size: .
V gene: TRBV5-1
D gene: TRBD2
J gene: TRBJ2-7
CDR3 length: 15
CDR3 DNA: TGCGCCAGCAGGGGGGAAGCGGGAGCAGGCTACGAGCAGTACTTC
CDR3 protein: CASRGEAGAGYEQYF

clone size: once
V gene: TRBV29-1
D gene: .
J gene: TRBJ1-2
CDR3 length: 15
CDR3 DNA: TGCAGCGTTGACTCCACAGACAGGCCCCTCCGCGGCTACACCTTC
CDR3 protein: CSVDSTDRPLRGYTF

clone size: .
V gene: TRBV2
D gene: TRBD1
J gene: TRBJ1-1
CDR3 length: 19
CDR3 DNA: TGTGCCAGCAAGAAGGGACAGGGAATGTTTATATGGGTGAACACTGAAGCTTTCTTT
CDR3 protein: CASKKGQGMFIWVNTEAFF

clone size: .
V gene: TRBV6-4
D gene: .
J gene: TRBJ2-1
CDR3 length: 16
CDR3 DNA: TGTGCCAGCAGTGTTTGGGGTGGGAGCTCCTACAATGAGCAGTTCTTC
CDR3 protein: CASSVWGGSSYNEQFF

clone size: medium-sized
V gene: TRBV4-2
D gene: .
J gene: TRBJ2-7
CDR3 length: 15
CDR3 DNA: TGTGCCAGCAGCCAAGACTTGGAGCGAAACTACGAGCAGTACTTC
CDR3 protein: CASSQDLERNYEQYF

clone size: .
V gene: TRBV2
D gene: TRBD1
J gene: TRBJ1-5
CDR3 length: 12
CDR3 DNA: TGTGCCACCGGGACAGACATCGGGCCCCAGCATTTT
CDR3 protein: CATGTDIGPQHF

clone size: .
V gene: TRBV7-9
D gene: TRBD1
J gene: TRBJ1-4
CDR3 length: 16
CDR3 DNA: TGTGCCAGCAGCTTACCAAGGACAGGGAGGGATGAAAAACTGTTTTTT
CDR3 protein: CASSLPRTGRDEKLFF

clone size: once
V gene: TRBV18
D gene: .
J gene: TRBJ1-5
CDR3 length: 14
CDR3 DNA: TGTGCCAGCTCATCCGGTTATAGCAATCAGCCCCAGCATTTT
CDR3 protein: CASSSGYSNQPQHF

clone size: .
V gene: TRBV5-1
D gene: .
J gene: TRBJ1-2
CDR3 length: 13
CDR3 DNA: TGCGCCAGCAGCTTGGGGGGAGGCTATGGCTACACCTTC
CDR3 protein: CASSLGGGYGYTF

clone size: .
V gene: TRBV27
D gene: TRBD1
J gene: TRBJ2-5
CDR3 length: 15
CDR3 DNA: TGTGCCAGCAGGCGCGGACAGGGCGGTAGGGAGACCCAGTACTTC
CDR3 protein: CASRRGQGGRETQYF

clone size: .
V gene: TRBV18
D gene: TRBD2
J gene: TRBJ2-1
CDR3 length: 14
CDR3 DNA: TGTGCCAGCTCACCACGTAGCGGGACGGGTGAGCAGTTCTTC
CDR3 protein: CASSPRSGTGEQFF

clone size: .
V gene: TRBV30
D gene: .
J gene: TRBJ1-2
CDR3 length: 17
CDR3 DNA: TGTGCCTGGAGCACAACCCCTGGGGCCGCCGCTAACTATGGCTACACCTTC
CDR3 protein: CAWSTTPGAAANYGYTF

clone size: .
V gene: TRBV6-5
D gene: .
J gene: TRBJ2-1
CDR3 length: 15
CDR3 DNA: TGTGCCAGCAGAGACGGACTCGATTACTACAATGAGCAGTTCTTC
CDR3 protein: CASRDGLDYYNEQFF

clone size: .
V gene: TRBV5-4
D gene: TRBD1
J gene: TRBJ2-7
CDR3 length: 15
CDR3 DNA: TGTGCCAGCACCGATTTCCGGGACAGGGTCTACGAGCAGTACTTC
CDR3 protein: CASTDFRDRVYEQYF

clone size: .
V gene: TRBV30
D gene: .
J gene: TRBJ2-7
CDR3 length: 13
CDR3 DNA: TGTGCCTGGGCAAAGGACATAACCTACGAGCAGTACTTC
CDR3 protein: CAWAKDITYEQYF

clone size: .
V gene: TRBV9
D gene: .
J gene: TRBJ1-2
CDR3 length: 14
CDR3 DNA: TGTGCCAGCAGCGTAGACAGCGGTAAGGATGGCTACACCTTC
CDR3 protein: CASSVDSGKDGYTF

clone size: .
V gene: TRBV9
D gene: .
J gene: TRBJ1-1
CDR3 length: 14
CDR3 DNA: TGTGCCAGCAGCGGGCAACAGGTGAACACTGAAGCTTTCTTT
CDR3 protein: CASSGQQVNTEAFF

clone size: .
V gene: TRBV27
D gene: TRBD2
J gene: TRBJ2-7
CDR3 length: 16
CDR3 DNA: TGTGCCAGCATCCTGACTAGCGGGAGTCATCCGGGGGAGCAGTACTTC
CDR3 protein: CASILTSGSHPGEQYF

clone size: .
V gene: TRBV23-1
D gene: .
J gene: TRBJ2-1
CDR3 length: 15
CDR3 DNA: TGCGCCAGCAGTCAATGCGGCACCACCTACAATGAGCAGTTCTTC
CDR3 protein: CASSQCGTTYNEQFF

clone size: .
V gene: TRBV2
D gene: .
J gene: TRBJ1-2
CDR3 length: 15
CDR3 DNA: TGTGCCAGCAGCCACAGGCTATTTCAAAACTATGGCTACACCTTC
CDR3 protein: CASSHRLFQNYGYTF

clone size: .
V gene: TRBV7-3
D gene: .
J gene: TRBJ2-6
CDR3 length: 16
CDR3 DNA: TGTGCCAGCAGCTTATACGAGGGCTCTGGGGCCAACGTCCTGACTTTC
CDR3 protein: CASSLYEGSGANVLTF

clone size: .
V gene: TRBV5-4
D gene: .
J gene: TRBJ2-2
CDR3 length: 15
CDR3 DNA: TGTGCCAGCAGCACTCCGGGACTTAACACCGGGGAGCTGTTTTTT
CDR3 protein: CASSTPGLNTGELFF

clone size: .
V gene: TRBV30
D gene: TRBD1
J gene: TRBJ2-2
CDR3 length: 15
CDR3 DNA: TGTGCCTGGAGGACGACAGGGGGCGCAACCGGGGAGCTGTTTTTT
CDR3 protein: CAWRTTGGATGELFF